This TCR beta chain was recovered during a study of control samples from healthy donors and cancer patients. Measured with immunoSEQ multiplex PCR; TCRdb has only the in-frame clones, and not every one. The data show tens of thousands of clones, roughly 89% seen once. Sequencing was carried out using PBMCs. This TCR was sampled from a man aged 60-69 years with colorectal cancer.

CDR3 bases: TGTGCCAGCTCCCTCAAGGTGGGCAAAAACATTCAGTACTTC. It codes for CASSLKVGKNIQYF. The rearrangement uses TRBV18 and TRBJ2-4; D uncertain. V was pared by 6 bases and J by 3 bases, with 12 bases between. CDR1 and CDR2 (germline): KGHSH, LQKENI. CDR3 length: 14 amino acids.